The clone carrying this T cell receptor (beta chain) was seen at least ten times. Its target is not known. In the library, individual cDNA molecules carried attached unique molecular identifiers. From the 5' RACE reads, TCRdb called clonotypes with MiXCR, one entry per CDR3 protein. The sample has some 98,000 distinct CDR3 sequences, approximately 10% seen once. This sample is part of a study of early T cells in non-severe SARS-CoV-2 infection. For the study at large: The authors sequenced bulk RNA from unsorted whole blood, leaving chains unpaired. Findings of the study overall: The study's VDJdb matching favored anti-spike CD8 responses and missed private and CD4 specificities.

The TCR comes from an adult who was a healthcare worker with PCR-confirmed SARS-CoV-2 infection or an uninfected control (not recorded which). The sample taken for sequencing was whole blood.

The CDR3, as DNA: TGTGCCAGCAGCCAGCGACAGGGAATCACTGAAGCTTTCTTT. It codes for CASSQRQGITEAFF. This chain joins TRBV7-6 and TRBJ1-1, with TRBD1 matching over 7 bases. Trimming at V came to 5 bases and at J to 4 bases, leaving 7 bases not matched to a gene. CDR1 SGHVS and CDR2 FNYEAQ come from the germline V gene. The CDR3 consists of 14 residues.